This passage covers 27 T cell receptor beta chains from one sample sequenced in a study of CD8 T cells in ankylosing spondylitis. TCRdb re-called the 5' RACE reads through MiXCR, storing one row per CDR3 protein. The sample lists about 36,000 distinct CDR3 sequences, 9.5% to 11% seen once, with 20% to 25% in the top ten. The sequencing sample was made of synovial fluid, either unsorted or a sorted T cell fraction (not recorded which). These TCRs come from a male donor with ankylosing spondylitis.

This clonotype occurred many times. V is TRBV4-1 and J is TRBJ1-2; tentatively, D is TRBD1 (5 bases). Trimming removed 1 base at V and 3 bases at J, with 9 bases between. The CDR3 runs 14 residues. Looked up from germline, CDR1 is MGHRA and CDR2 is YSYEKL. The CDR3 DNA reads TGCGCCAGCAGCCAAGTGAGGGGAGACTATGGCTACACCTTC. This sequence encodes CASSQVRGDYGYTF.

This clonotype was observed a handful of times. The gene calls are TRBV2 and TRBJ1-2; D is ambiguous. The V gene's germline CDR1 is SNHLY and CDR2 FYNNEI. This CDR3 is built from 13 residues. Trimming stripped 3 bases from V and 6 bases from J, with 11 bases between. The CDR3 DNA follows: TGTGCCAGCAGTGAGCTCAATCTTAATGGCTACACCTTC. Residues: CASSELNLNGYTF.

The V call is TRBV20-1, the J call TRBJ2-1; D is possibly TRBD2 (5 bases). V lost 7 bases and J lost 0, with 13 bases in between. The CDR3 contains 14 residues. Germline-derived CDR1 and CDR2 are DFQATT and SNEGSKA (reference sequence). The CDR3 DNA reads TGCAGTGTTTGGTTTGGGAGCTCCTACAATGAGCAGTTCTTC. Translation gives CSVWFGSSYNEQFF.

This clonotype occurred a few times. The rearrangement links TRBV6-1 to TRBJ2-3, with 7 bases lining up with TRBD2. Germline lookup yields CDR1 MNHNS and CDR2 SASEGT. This CDR3 is 15 amino acids long. The J segment lost 0 bases and the V segment lost 6 bases, leaving 6 bases of the junction unmatched. DNA of the CDR3: TGTGCCAGCAGCGGGGACTACCCTAGCACAGATACGCAGTATTTT. It is translated as CASSGDYPSTDTQYF.

In its sample, this clonotype is large. The rearrangement uses TRBV6-5 and TRBJ2-3; D is perhaps TRBD2 (6 bases). This CDR3 has 15 amino acids. Germline V gene sequence: CDR1 MNHEY, CDR2 SVGAGI. Trimming shortened V by 1 base and J by 1 base, and 9 bases separated the two germline ends. This CDR3 is CASSYFSGRTDTQYF. The CDR3 DNA follows: TGTGCCAGCAGTTACTTCAGCGGGCGCACAGATACGCAGTATTTT.

This clonotype appeared many times. The J gene is TRBJ2-7, the V gene TRBV30; possibly TRBD2 for D (5 bases). CDR3 length equals 15 residues. In germline, CDR1 is GTSNPN, CDR2 SVGIG (reference sequence). V lost 0 bases, J lost 3 bases, and 15 bases lay in between. The CDR3 is CAWSVGDYPNYEQYF. CDR3 coding DNA: TGTGCCTGGAGTGTCGGTGACTATCCAAACTACGAGCAGTACTTC.

This clonotype was counted at least ten times. The genes are TRBV12-3 or TRBV12-4 and TRBJ2-2, with D possibly matching TRBD1 (6 bases). The CDR3 covers 17 residues. V was pared by 1 base and J by 0 bases, with 12 bases between. CDR3 amino acids: CASSLDPDSSNTGELFF. CDR3 sequence (DNA): TGTGCCAGCAGTTTAGACCCGGACAGTTCGAACACCGGGGAGCTGTTTTTT.

This clonotype has more than one count but fewer than ten. V is TRBV5-1 and J is TRBJ2-2; D possibly corresponds to TRBD2 (6 bases). Trimming took 5 bases from V and 1 from J, leaving 6 bases between them. The CDR3 has 13 residues. Germline-derived CDR1 and CDR2 are SGHRS and YFSETQ. CDR3 region: CASSSGNTGELFF. CDR3 sequence (DNA): TGCGCCAGCAGTAGCGGGAACACCGGGGAGCTGTTTTTT.

Many counts were recorded for this clonotype. V usage is TRBV5-1 and J usage is TRBJ1-1; 7 bases fit TRBD1. The germline V gene encodes CDR1 SGHRS and CDR2 YFSETQ. This CDR3 is built from 14 residues. V shed 5 bases, J shed 0 bases, and the junction held 4 bases outside the gene matches. CDR3 protein: CASSYDRVNTEAFF. The CDR3 nucleotides read TGCGCCAGCAGTTATGACAGGGTGAACACTGAAGCTTTCTTT.

The V and J genes are TRBV7-2 and TRBJ2-7; D uncertain. The germline gives CDR1 SGHTA, CDR2 FQGNSA. CDR3 length: 14 amino acids. The germline V and J ends were trimmed by 1 base and 2 bases, with 9 bases remaining between them. The CDR3 sequence: CASSLVVITYEQYF. DNA of the CDR3: TGTGCCAGCAGCTTAGTTGTCATTACCTACGAGCAGTACTTC.

J is TRBJ1-1 and V is TRBV29-1, with TRBD1 as a possible D gene (5 bases). The CDR3 totals 11 residues. The V gene's germline CDR1 is SQVTM and CDR2 ANQGSEA. V was cut by 6 bases and J by 7 bases, with 12 bases left in between. The CDR3 is CSVPGGIEAFF. CDR3 sequence (DNA): TGCAGCGTCCCTGGGGGTATTGAAGCTTTCTTT.

This clonotype came up many times. This sequence joins TRBV2 and TRBJ2-2; tentative D call: TRBD1 (6 bases). The CDR3 covers 16 residues. Trimming shortened V by 3 bases and J by 1 base, and 12 bases separated the two germline ends. Germline V gene lookup returns CDR1 SNHLY and CDR2 FYNNEI. CDR3 DNA: TGTGCCAGCAGTGACAACAGGGATTTGAACACCGGGGAGCTGTTTTTT. This gives the protein CASSDNRDLNTGELFF.

This clonotype was seen a handful of times. This chain links TRBV13 with TRBJ2-5; D is ambiguous. Per the germline V gene, CDR1 is PRHDT and CDR2 is FYEKMQ (reference sequence). This CDR3 has 13 amino acids. The V end was cut by 6 bases, the J end by 7 bases, with 15 bases between. CDR3 amino acids: CASSPRTSPTQYF. The DNA of the CDR3 is TGTGCCAGCAGTCCGAGGACGTCCCCGACCCAGTACTTC.

V gene TRBV4-2 combines with J gene TRBJ2-7; TRBD1 matches 11 bases. V gave up 4 bases and J gave up 6 bases; unmatched junction bases: 2. The CDR3 spans 13 residues. Germline CDR1 reads LGHNA; CDR2 reads YNFKEQ. This CDR3 reads CASSLGQGGEQYF. CDR3 nucleotide sequence: TGTGCCAGCAGCCTGGGACAGGGGGGCGAGCAGTACTTC.

This chain uses TRBV7-3 with TRBJ2-2; D not resolved. This CDR3 comprises 13 residues. The V gene lost 5 bases and the J gene lost 2 bases, with 6 bases spanning the gap. Germline V gene lookup returns CDR1 SGHTA and CDR2 FQGTGA. DNA for the CDR3: TGTGCCAGCAGCGTCGTAAACACCGGGGAGCTGTTTTTT. Protein sequence: CASSVVNTGELFF.

This clonotype has ten or more counts. The J gene is TRBJ2-7, the V gene TRBV7-6, with D perhaps TRBD2 (6 bases). Between the trimmed V and J ends, which lost 6 bases and 7 bases, there was a span of 25 bases. Germline lookup yields CDR1 SGHVS and CDR2 FNYEAQ. This CDR3 is 16 amino acids long. Written as DNA, the CDR3 is TGTGCCAGCAGTCCGCAGGCCCGCGGGGCAATGGTGGAGCAGTACTTC. This codes for CASSPQARGAMVEQYF.

In its sample, this clonotype was seen many times. The rearrangement joins TRBV20-1 to TRBJ1-1; tentative D call: TRBD1 (6 bases). Germline V CDR1 and CDR2: DFQATT, SNEGSKA (reference sequence). Trimming stripped 6 bases from V and 4 bases from J, with 15 bases between. This CDR3 has 13 residues. The CDR3 coding sequence is TGCAGTGCCTTCGGACCAGGGGCCACTGAAGCTTTCTTT. This encodes CSAFGPGATEAFF.

This clonotype appeared a few times. The chain uses TRBV12-3 or TRBV12-4 and TRBJ2-1, with 10 nucleotides matching TRBD2. The CDR3 sequence is 15 residues long. Germline trimming cut 5 bases from V and 6 bases from J; bases unmatched to any gene: 7. The CDR3 bases are TGTGCCAGCAGTCCTAGCGGGAGCAGGGTCAATGAGCAGTTCTTC. Its translation: CASSPSGSRVNEQFF.

The chain carries TRBV28 and TRBJ1-4, with TRBD1 identical over 7 bases. The CDR3 is 15 amino acids. Germline V gene lookup returns CDR1 MDHEN and CDR2 SYDVKM. V dropped 6 bases and J dropped 5; count of bases not matched to a gene: 9. The CDR3 sequence: CASRAGGGRNEKLFF. In DNA form, the CDR3 reads TGTGCCAGCAGGGCAGGGGGAGGAAGGAATGAAAAACTGTTTTTT.

The chain uses TRBV24-1 and TRBJ2-7; TRBD1 is a possible D gene (6 bases). Germline CDR1 and CDR2: KGHDR and SFDVKD. Trimming took off 10 bases at V and 2 bases at J, with 8 bases between the two ends. The CDR3 sequence is 11 residues long. CDR3 in amino acids: CATSGAYEQYF. DNA of the CDR3: TGTGCCACTTCAGGGGCCTACGAGCAGTACTTC.

The chain uses TRBV5-8 and TRBJ2-3, with 11 nucleotides matching TRBD1. The germline gives CDR1 SGHTS, CDR2 YDEGEE. The CDR3 loop spans 15 amino acids. Germline trimming cut 4 bases from V and 4 bases from J; bases unmatched to any gene: 5. In nucleotides, the CDR3 is TGTGCCAGCAGCCCGGACAGGGGGCGGGCAGATACGCAGTATTTT. Residues: CASSPDRGRADTQYF.

The chain links TRBV18 to TRBJ2-7, with D maybe TRBD1 (5 bases). This CDR3 comprises 11 residues. V lost 5 bases to trimming and J lost 9 bases, with 11 bases between them. Germline V gene sequence: CDR1 KGHSH, CDR2 LQKENI. CDR3 bases: TGTGCCAGCTCAACGGGCCAGGGGCAGTACTTC. The encoded protein is CASSTGQGQYF.

Ten or more counts support this clonotype. This chain joins TRBV29-1 and TRBJ2-3; D is uncertain. Germline V gene lookup returns CDR1 SQVTM and CDR2 ANQGSEA. The germline V and J ends were trimmed by 5 bases and 4 bases, with 10 bases remaining between them. The CDR3 length is 12 residues. In DNA, the CDR3 is TGCAGCGTTTTGGACGGAGCAGATACGCAGTATTTT. Translated, it gives CSVLDGADTQYF.

This clonotype is classed as medium-sized. The rearrangement joins TRBV6-5 to TRBJ2-1, with 7 bases that match TRBD2. V shed 0 bases, J shed 2 bases, and the junction held 7 bases outside the gene matches. This CDR3 has 17 residues. CDR1 is MNHEY and CDR2 is SVGAGI in the germline V gene. Here the CDR3 DNA reads TGTGCCAGCAGTTACTCGGGGGGGACTGATGCCTACAATGAGCAGTTCTTC. It yields the protein CASSYSGGTDAYNEQFF.

This clonotype was recorded at least ten times. The chain has TRBV7-9 and TRBJ2-1; perhaps TRBD1 as D (5 bases). Per the germline V gene, CDR1 is SEHNR and CDR2 is FQNEAQ (reference sequence). V lost 5 bases to trimming and J lost 4 bases, with 15 bases between them. The CDR3 has 15 residues. CDR3 in amino acids: CASSPGDSIYNEQFF. In nucleotides, the CDR3 is TGTGCCAGCAGCCCCGGCGACAGTATATACAATGAGCAGTTCTTC.

In its sample, this clonotype was seen a few times. The chain has TRBV27 and TRBJ2-2, with D perhaps being TRBD1 or TRBD2 (5 bases each). This CDR3 has 17 amino acids. Trimming stripped 5 bases from V and 3 bases from J, with 19 bases between. The germline gives CDR1 MNHEY, CDR2 SMNVEV (reference sequence). The CDR3 is CASSLLGTWSDTGELFF. As DNA, the CDR3 is TGTGCCAGCAGTCTTCTAGGGACCTGGAGCGACACCGGGGAGCTGTTTTTT.

Many counts were recorded for this clonotype. The rearrangement joins TRBV6-2 or TRBV6-3 to TRBJ1-5, with a possible D match to TRBD1 (5 bases). The germline V gene has CDR1 MNHEY and CDR2 SVGEGT. V lost 4 bases to trimming and J lost 3 bases, with 13 bases between them. The length of the CDR3 is 15 residues. The CDR3 coding sequence is TGTGCCAGCAGTTCGAGGGGAAGGACCAATCAGCCCCAGCATTTT. Amino acids: CASSSRGRTNQPQHF.